This is a list of T cell receptor beta chains from one sample in a study of CD8 T cells in Susac syndrome. TCRdb redid the calling of the immunoSEQ multiplex PCR reads with MiXCR, one entry per CDR3 protein. Among 300,000 or so distinct CDR3 sequences listed, about 92% were seen once. Specimen: CD4+ T cells from PBMCs. The receptors originated from a human donor with multiple sclerosis. Each CDR3 is given with its conserved first and last residue. The D gene is left open where the match is weak. Expanded clones get a size class; other rows say once, few or many, or leave the size out.

J gene	clone size	D gene	V gene	CDR3 DNA	CDR3 protein
TRBJ1-2	once	.	TRBV12-3/TRBV12-4	TGTGCCAGCAGTTCGGACTATGGCTACACCTTC	CASSSDYGYTF
TRBJ1-1	.	.	TRBV4-2	TGTGCCAGCAGCCAAGAACAGATCACTGAAGCTTTCTTT	CASSQEQITEAFF
TRBJ1-1	.	.	TRBV29-1	TGCAGCTACTCCAGGGGCGGGGACACTGAAGCTTTCTTT	CSYSRGGDTEAFF
TRBJ1-2	.	.	TRBV19	TGTGCCAGTAGTATCGGGATGGCCCGGACCTATGGCTACACCTTC	CASSIGMARTYGYTF
TRBJ2-3	once	.	TRBV4-2	TGTGCCAGCAGCCCCAGGGTGGTGGCAGATACGCAGTATTTT	CASSPRVVADTQYF
TRBJ2-1	.	TRBD2	TRBV18	TGTGCCAGCTCACCACTAGCGGGAGCAGGTAATGAGCAGTTCTTC	CASSPLAGAGNEQFF
TRBJ1-1	.	.	TRBV7-9	TGTGCCAGCAGCTTACAGGCCTACGGCGACACTGAAGCTTTCTTT	CASSLQAYGDTEAFF
TRBJ2-7	.	.	TRBV9	TGTGCCAGCAGCCCAACTTCACGGGGGGAGCAGTACTTC	CASSPTSRGEQYF
TRBJ2-5	.	.	TRBV7-2	TGTGCCAGCAGCAGTGTAGAGACCCAGTACTTC	CASSSVETQYF
TRBJ2-3	.	.	TRBV6-1	TGTGCCAGCAGTCTAGCCATAGCATGGGGCACAGATACGCAGTATTTT	CASSLAIAWGTDTQYF
TRBJ2-3	.	.	TRBV29-1	TGCAGCGTTGATCCGGGACTTAGCACAGATACGCAGTATTTT	CSVDPGLSTDTQYF
TRBJ2-1	once	TRBD2	TRBV5-1	TGCGCCAGCAGCGGGACTAGCGGGGAGACCTCCTACAATGAGCAGTTCTTC	CASSGTSGETSYNEQFF
TRBJ2-2	.	.	TRBV20-1	TGCAGTGCTAGAGCGCCTCAGGGAGGCACCGGGGAGCTGTTTTTT	CSARAPQGGTGELFF
TRBJ2-5	.	TRBD1	TRBV20-1	TGCAGTGCTAGAGGACAGGGGACATCACAAGTGACCCAGTACTTC	CSARGQGTSQVTQYF
TRBJ1-1	once	TRBD1	TRBV6-6	TGTGCCAGCAGTGCAGACAGGGGGAACACTGAAGCTTTCTTT	CASSADRGNTEAFF
TRBJ1-4	.	.	TRBV4-3	TGCGCCAGCAGTCAAGAACGAGGTGAAAAACTGTTTTTT	CASSQERGEKLFF
TRBJ2-7	.	.	TRBV11-2	TGTGCCAGCAGTCTTTTAATTTCATTGGGGTACGAGCAGTACTTC	CASSLLISLGYEQYF